This T cell receptor (beta chain) was retrieved from a study of shared clonotypes between healthy human individuals. The authors divided CD4+ cells into CD45RA+ naive and CD45RA-negative memory subsets. Genomic DNA per cell subset filled all wells of several immunoSEQ plates. Clones were read by immunoSEQ multiplex PCR, and TCRdb kept only the in-frame ones, dropping some. The repertoire includes a few hundred thousand clones, approximately 97% of them detected once, and around 0.06% sits in the top ten. The specimen was naive CD4+ T cells sorted from blood. Subset given: CD45RA+ positively selected. The receptor was derived from a woman in her twenties or thirties in good health.

CDR3 DNA sequence: TGTGCCACAGGACCGGGACTAGCGGGGTACGAGCAGTACTTC. Its protein product is CATGPGLAGYEQYF. This chain connects TRBV10-3 to TRBJ2-7, with TRBD2 matching 13 bases. V lost 10 bases to trimming and J lost 4 bases; unmatched junction nucleotides: 7. The CDR3 contains 14 residues. Germline-derived CDR1 and CDR2 are ENHRY and SYGVKD.